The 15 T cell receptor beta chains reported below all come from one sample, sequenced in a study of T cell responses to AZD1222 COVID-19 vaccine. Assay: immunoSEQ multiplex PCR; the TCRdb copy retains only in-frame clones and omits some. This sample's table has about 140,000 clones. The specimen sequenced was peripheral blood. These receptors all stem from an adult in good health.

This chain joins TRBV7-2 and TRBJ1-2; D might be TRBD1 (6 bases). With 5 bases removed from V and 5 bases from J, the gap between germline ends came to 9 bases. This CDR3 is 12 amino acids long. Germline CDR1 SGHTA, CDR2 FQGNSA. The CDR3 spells CASSPQGYGYTF. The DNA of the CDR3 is TGTGCCAGCAGCCCACAGGGTTATGGCTACACCTTC.

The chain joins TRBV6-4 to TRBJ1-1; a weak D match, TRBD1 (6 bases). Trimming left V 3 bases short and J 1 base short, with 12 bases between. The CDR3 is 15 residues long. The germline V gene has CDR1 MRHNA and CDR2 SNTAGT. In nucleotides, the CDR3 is TGTGCCAGCAGTGAACGAGACAGGCAGAACACTGAAGCTTTCTTT. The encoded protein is CASSERDRQNTEAFF.

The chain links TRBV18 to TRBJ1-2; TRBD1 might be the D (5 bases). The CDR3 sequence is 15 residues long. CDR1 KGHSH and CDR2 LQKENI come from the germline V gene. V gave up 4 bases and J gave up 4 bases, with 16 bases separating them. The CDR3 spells CASSRQRDLLYGYTF. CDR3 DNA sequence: TGTGCCAGCTCACGACAGCGAGACCTCCTCTATGGCTACACCTTC.

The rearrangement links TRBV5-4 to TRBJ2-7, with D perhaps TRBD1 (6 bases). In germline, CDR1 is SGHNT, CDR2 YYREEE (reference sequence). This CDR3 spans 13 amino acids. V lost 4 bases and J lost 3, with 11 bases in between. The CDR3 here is CASSEGVRYEQYF. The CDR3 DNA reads TGTGCCAGCAGCGAGGGGGTACGCTACGAGCAGTACTTC.

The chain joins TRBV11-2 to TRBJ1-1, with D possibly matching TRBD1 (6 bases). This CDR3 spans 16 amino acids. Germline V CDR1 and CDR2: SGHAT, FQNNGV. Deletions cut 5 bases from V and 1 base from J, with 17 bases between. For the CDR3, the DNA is TGTGCCAGCAGCCCAAACGTACAGGGAAGGAACACTGAAGCTTTCTTT. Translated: CASSPNVQGRNTEAFF.

The CDR3 loop reads CASSPGDSNQPQHF. The CDR3 bases are TGCGCCAGCAGCCCCGGGGACAGCAATCAGCCCCAGCATTTT. The V call is TRBV5-1, the J call TRBJ1-5, with D possibly matching TRBD1 (5 bases). The CDR3 has 14 amino acids. V dropped 4 bases and J dropped 1 base, with 9 bases sitting between them. Germline V gives CDR1 SGHRS, CDR2 YFSETQ.

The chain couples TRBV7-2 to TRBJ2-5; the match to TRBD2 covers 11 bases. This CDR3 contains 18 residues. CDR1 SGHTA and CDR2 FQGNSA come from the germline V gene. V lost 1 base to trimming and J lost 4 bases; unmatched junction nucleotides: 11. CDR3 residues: CASSLGRRGLAALETQYF. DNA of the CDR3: TGTGCCAGCAGCTTAGGTCGCAGGGGACTAGCGGCGCTAGAGACCCAGTACTTC.

This CDR3 is CASSDPHLTNTDTQYF. CDR3 sequence (DNA): TGTGCCAGCAGCGACCCACACCTCACAAACACAGATACGCAGTATTTT. The chain is built from TRBV27 and TRBJ2-3; D call uncertain. Per the germline V gene, CDR1 is MNHEY and CDR2 is SMNVEV (reference sequence). Trimming removed 6 bases at V and 2 bases at J, with 18 bases between. The CDR3 length is 16 residues.

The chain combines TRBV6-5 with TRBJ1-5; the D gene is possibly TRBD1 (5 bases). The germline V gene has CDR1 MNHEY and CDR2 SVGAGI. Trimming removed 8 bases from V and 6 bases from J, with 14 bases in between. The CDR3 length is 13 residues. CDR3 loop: CASGGTGGQPQHF. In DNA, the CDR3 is TGTGCCAGCGGCGGGACGGGGGGTCAGCCCCAGCATTTT.

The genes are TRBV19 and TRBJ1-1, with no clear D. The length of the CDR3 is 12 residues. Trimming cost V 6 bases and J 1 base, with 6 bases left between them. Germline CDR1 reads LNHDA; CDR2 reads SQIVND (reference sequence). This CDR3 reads CASSQQNTEAFF. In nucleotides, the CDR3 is TGTGCCAGTAGCCAGCAGAACACTGAAGCTTTCTTT. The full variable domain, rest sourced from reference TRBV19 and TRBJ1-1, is DGGITQSPKYLFRKEGQNVTLSCEQNLNHDAMYWYRQDPGQGLRLIYYSQIVNDFQKGDIAEGYSVSREKKESFPLTVTSAQKNPTAFYLCASSQQNTEAFFGQGTRLTVV.

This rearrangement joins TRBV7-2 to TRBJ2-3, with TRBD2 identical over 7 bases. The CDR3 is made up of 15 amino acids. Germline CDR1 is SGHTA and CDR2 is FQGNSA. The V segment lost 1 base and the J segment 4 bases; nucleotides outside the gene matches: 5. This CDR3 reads CASSLVTSSADTQYF. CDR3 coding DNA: TGTGCCAGCAGCTTAGTGACTAGCTCCGCAGATACGCAGTATTTT.

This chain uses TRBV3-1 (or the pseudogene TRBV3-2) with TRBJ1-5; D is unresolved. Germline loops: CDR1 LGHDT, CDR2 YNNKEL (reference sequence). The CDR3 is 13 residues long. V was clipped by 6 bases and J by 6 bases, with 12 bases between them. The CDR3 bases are TGTGCCAGCAGTCGAGGAACCCGTCAGCCCCAGCATTTT. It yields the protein CASSRGTRQPQHF.

The CDR3 DNA sequence: TGTGCCACCAGCAGAGCCCTGACAGGGTCAGACTATGGCTACACCTTC. It encodes CATSRALTGSDYGYTF. The gene calls are TRBV15 and TRBJ1-2, with 7 bases that match TRBD1. The CDR3 covers 16 residues. Germline V gene sequence: CDR1 LNHNV, CDR2 YYDKDF (reference sequence). Trimming at V came to 1 base and at J to 3 bases, leaving 8 bases not matched to a gene.

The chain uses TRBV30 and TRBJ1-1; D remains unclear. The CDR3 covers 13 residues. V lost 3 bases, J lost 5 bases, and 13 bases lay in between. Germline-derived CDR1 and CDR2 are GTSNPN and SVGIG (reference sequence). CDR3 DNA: TGTGCCTGGAGACAAGGACCCCCGACTGAAGCTTTCTTT. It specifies CAWRQGPPTEAFF.

The CDR3 nucleotides read TGTGCCAGCAGCAGCCGGACAGCAAGCTATGGCTACACCTTC. Encoded protein: CASSSRTASYGYTF. The chain links TRBV3-1 (or the pseudogene TRBV3-2) to TRBJ1-2, with D possibly TRBD1 on 6 matching bases. CDR1 is LGHDT and CDR2 is YNNKEL in the germline V gene (reference sequence). The CDR3 is 14 amino acids. With 5 bases removed from V and 4 bases from J, the gap between germline ends came to 14 bases.